These 18 T cell receptor beta chains were all obtained from the same sample, sequenced in a study of regulatory T cells in long-lasting Graves disease. Researchers made TCR beta libraries by using iRepertoire HTBI primers and running Arm-PCR on CDR3 regions. TCRdb used MiXCR to reprocess the multiplex PCR reads, holding one entry per CDR3 protein. Altogether 450,000 to 700,000 distinct CDR3 sequences are present, roughly 13% being singletons, with the ten largest covering 8% to 10%. Indicated time point: newly diagnosed GD, antithyroid drugs for less than 3 months. The TCR library was made from RNA that had been extracted from PBMCs in TRIzol. These data were also reused for a study on T cells in Graves' hyperthyroidism and ophthalmopathy.

The specimen was peripheral blood mononuclear cells (PBMCs), collected at new diagnosis, from a patient treated with antithyroid drugs. The receptor set was obtained from a man aged 25-45 years with Graves disease.

This clonotype was counted ten times or more. This rearrangement joins TRBV6-1 to TRBJ1-6, with D unresolved. CDR1 is MNHNS and CDR2 is SASEGT in the germline V gene. Trimming took off 3 bases at V and 7 bases at J, with 10 bases between the two ends. The length of the CDR3 is 14 residues. The CDR3 loop reads CASSDWARNSPLHF. The CDR3 coding sequence is TGTGCCAGCAGTGACTGGGCGCGAAATTCACCCCTCCACTTT.

The CDR3 spells CATRRGTGGSGRIYNEQFF. The DNA for the CDR3 is TGTGCCACCAGACGGGGGACAGGGGGCAGCGGGAGGATCTACAATGAGCAGTTCTTC. The chain recombines TRBV11-2 with TRBJ2-1, with 12 bases aligning to TRBD1. CDR1 is SGHAT, CDR2 FQNNGV, per germline. V shed 10 bases and J 3 bases; nucleotides not matched to a gene: 19. This CDR3 spans 19 amino acids. The full variable domain, in which reference TRBV11-2 and TRBJ2-1 provide the parts outside the CDR3, is EAGVAQSPRYKIIEKRQSVAFWCNPISGHATLYWYQQILGQGPKLLIQFQNNGVVDDSQLPKDRFSAERLKGVDSTLKIQPAKLEDSAVYLCATRRGTGGSGRIYNEQFFGPGTRLTVL.

In this sample, this clonotype turned up many times. The rearrangement links TRBV12-3 or TRBV12-4 to TRBJ1-5; tentative D call: TRBD1 (5 bases). This CDR3 has 14 amino acids. V was clipped by 6 bases and J by 4 bases, with 13 bases between them. For the CDR3, the DNA is TGTGCCAGCAGATCGGACGGGGGGAATCAGCCCCAGCATTTT. As protein: CASRSDGGNQPQHF.

The CDR3 DNA reads as TGTGCCAGCAGCCAAGTGACTAGCGGATACGAGCAGTACTTC. Its protein product is CASSQVTSGYEQYF. V gene TRBV3-1 combines with J gene TRBJ2-7; 9 bases line up with TRBD2. Per germline, CDR1 LGHDT and CDR2 YNNKEL (reference sequence). The CDR3 length is 14 residues. V was clipped by 1 base and J by 4 bases; unmatched bases: 2.

In the case of this clonotype: A junction end diverges from the germline sequence, so it may reflect a read error. This chain links TRBV11-1 with TRBJ2-6; 10 nucleotides match TRBD1. This CDR3 spans 17 amino acids. Germline CDR1 and CDR2: SGHAT and FQDESV (reference sequence). CDR3 DNA sequence: TGTGTCAGCAGCTTAAGGACAGGGGGTCCTGGGGCCAACGTCCTGACTTTC. It is translated as CVSSLRTGGPGANVLTF.

This clonotype occurred many times. The chain couples TRBV12-5 to TRBJ1-4; D not resolved. V lost 8 bases, J lost 0 bases, and 10 bases lay in between. This CDR3 has 14 amino acids. The germline CDR1 and CDR2 sequences are LGHNT and FRNRAP. The CDR3 coding sequence is TGTGCTAGTCGAGAATCTTCAACTAATGAAAAACTGTTTTTT. Protein sequence: CASRESSTNEKLFF.

This clonotype occurred many times. The V call is TRBV6-5, the J call TRBJ2-3, with TRBD2 as a possible D gene (6 bases). CDR3 length: 16 residues. Looked up from germline, CDR1 is MNHEY and CDR2 is SVGAGI. V was cut by 4 bases and J by 0 bases, with 14 bases left in between. The DNA for the CDR3 is TGTGCCAGCAGTTCTTTTAGTAGCGGTAGCACAGATACGCAGTATTTT. Its translation is CASSSFSSGSTDTQYF.

This clonotype came up many times. V gene TRBV6-5 combines with J gene TRBJ2-2, with 9 bases that match TRBD1. The V segment lost 3 bases and the J segment 6 bases; nucleotides outside the gene matches: 8. CDR1 MNHEY and CDR2 SVGAGI come from the germline V gene. The CDR3 has 16 amino acids. This CDR3 is CASSYPGTGLAGELFF. The CDR3, as DNA: TGTGCCAGCAGTTATCCCGGGACAGGGTTAGCCGGGGAGCTGTTTTTT.

Details on this clonotype: This may come from a read error, since a much larger clone is one base off. The chain links TRBV2 to TRBJ1-1, with D unclear. V lost 4 bases and J lost 8, with 11 bases in between. In germline, CDR1 is SNHLY, CDR2 FYNNEI. This CDR3 comprises 12 residues. The CDR3 DNA reads as TGTGCCAGCAGTGGAGCGGAAGGGGAAGCTTTCTTT. Protein sequence: CASSGAEGEAFF.

The chain links TRBV20-1 to TRBJ2-7; weak D call: TRBD1 (5 bases). V lost 5 bases to trimming and J lost 2 bases, with 10 bases between them. Looked up from germline, CDR1 is DFQATT and CDR2 is SNEGSKA (reference sequence). CDR3 size: 12 residues. The CDR3 DNA follows: TGCAGTGCTCCAAGACAGACCTACGAGCAGTACTTC. Encoded protein: CSAPRQTYEQYF.

The rearrangement joins TRBV6-2 or TRBV6-3 to TRBJ2-5, with D possibly TRBD1 on 6 matching bases. This CDR3 has 15 residues. Germline loops: CDR1 MNHEY, CDR2 SVGEGT. V lost 6 bases, J lost 2 bases, and 16 bases lay in between. The DNA of the CDR3 is TGTGCCAGCAGCGAATGGGGACAACTACAAGAGACCCAGTACTTC. This translates into CASSEWGQLQETQYF.

This clonotype was seen many times. The chain recombines TRBV19 with TRBJ1-1, with D possibly being TRBD1 (6 bases). This CDR3 has 14 amino acids. V lost 3 bases to trimming and J lost 7 bases, with 15 bases between them. Per the germline V gene, CDR1 is LNHDA and CDR2 is SQIVND (reference sequence). The CDR3 nucleotides are TGTGCCAGTAGTATTGGGGGCTTCGCATATGAAGCTTTCTTT. This codes for CASSIGGFAYEAFF. Full variable domain (remainder filled in from reference TRBV19 and TRBJ1-1): DGGITQSPKYLFRKEGQNVTLSCEQNLNHDAMYWYRQDPGQGLRLIYYSQIVNDFQKGDIAEGYSVSREKKESFPLTVTSAQKNPTAFYLCASSIGGFAYEAFFGQGTRLTVV.

There are many counts of this clonotype. This chain's CDR3 is CASSLDGDRNQPQHF. Here the CDR3 DNA reads TGTGCCAGCAGCTTAGATGGGGACAGAAATCAGCCCCAGCATTTT. The gene calls are TRBV11-2 and TRBJ1-5; 7 nucleotides line up with TRBD1. The trim removed 0 bases at V and 4 bases at J, leaving 3 bases unmatched. CDR1 is SGHAT and CDR2 is FQNNGV in the germline V gene. This CDR3 comprises 15 residues.

This clonotype was counted many times. The chain is built from TRBV10-3 and TRBJ1-6; 8 positions agree with TRBD1. V lost 4 bases and J lost 8; bases outside the gene matches: 4. CDR1 and CDR2 from the germline V gene are ENHRY and SYGVKD. The CDR3 covers 14 residues. In DNA, the CDR3 is TGTGCCATCAGTGGGACAGGGAGGGATTCACCCCTCCACTTT. It codes for CAISGTGRDSPLHF.

V and J are TRBV29-1 and TRBJ2-7; TRBD1 aligns across 7 bases. V trimming: 1 base; J trimming: 0 bases; junction bases outside the gene matches: 12. The CDR3 is 17 residues long. Germline loops: CDR1 SQVTM, CDR2 ANQGSEA. DNA of the CDR3: TGCAGCGTTGAAGCTTTGGATGGGACAGCAAGCTCCTACGAGCAGTACTTC. This encodes CSVEALDGTASSYEQYF.

At least ten counts were recorded for this clonotype. This sequence joins TRBV7-2 and TRBJ2-3; TRBD2 might be the D (6 bases). Deletions cut 1 base from V and 4 bases from J, with 9 bases between. CDR3 length equals 14 residues. Per germline, CDR1 SGHTA and CDR2 FQGNSA. CDR3 in amino acids: CASSLVSGADTQYF. The CDR3 nucleotides are TGTGCCAGCAGCTTAGTATCGGGGGCAGATACGCAGTATTTT.

This clonotype appeared a few times. The rearrangement links TRBV9 to TRBJ2-3; TRBD2 matches 13 bases. V lost 4 bases to trimming and J lost 4 bases; unmatched junction nucleotides: 6. The CDR3 runs to 16 residues. Germline CDR1 and CDR2: SGDLS and YYNGEE. This CDR3 is CASSPRTSGRPDTQYF. The CDR3 DNA is TGTGCCAGCAGCCCTCGGACTAGCGGGAGACCAGATACGCAGTATTTT.

This sequence joins TRBV5-1 and TRBJ1-4, with D possibly matching TRBD1 (6 bases). Looked up from germline, CDR1 is SGHRS and CDR2 is YFSETQ. The V end lost 4 bases, the J end lost 5 bases, and 12 bases lay between the germline ends. The CDR3 sequence is 14 residues long. CDR3 nucleotides: TGCGCCAGCAGCCAGACAGGACAGAATGAAAAACTGTTTTTT. It codes for CASSQTGQNEKLFF.